The clone carrying this T cell receptor (beta chain) was seen a handful of times. Antigen specificity is unknown. CDR1 MNHEY and CDR2 SVGAGI come from the germline V gene. The V and J ends lost 7 bases and 3 bases respectively, with 15 bases between them. This CDR3 contains 15 residues. The data derive from a study of beta chain features in type 1 diabetes. Study-wide findings and caveats: Cells expressing TCR highly could be over-represented by cDNA sequencing.

Of the isolated RNA, all was reverse transcribed, and so the sequenced material was expressed TCRB transcripts. The method was immunoSEQ multiplex PCR; TCRdb's version includes in-frame clones alone and lacks a portion of them. Of just over 450,000 clones listed, approximately 30% were seen once; the top ten hold around 0.065%. This sequence joins TRBV6-5 and TRBJ1-4, with D possibly being TRBD1 (5 bases). The specimen was naive CD4+ T cells from blood. This receptor was obtained from a young man in good health. The CDR3 loop is CASKLRGFPNEKLFF. CDR3 nucleotides: TGTGCCAGCAAGCTCCGGGGGTTTCCTAATGAAAAACTGTTTTTT.